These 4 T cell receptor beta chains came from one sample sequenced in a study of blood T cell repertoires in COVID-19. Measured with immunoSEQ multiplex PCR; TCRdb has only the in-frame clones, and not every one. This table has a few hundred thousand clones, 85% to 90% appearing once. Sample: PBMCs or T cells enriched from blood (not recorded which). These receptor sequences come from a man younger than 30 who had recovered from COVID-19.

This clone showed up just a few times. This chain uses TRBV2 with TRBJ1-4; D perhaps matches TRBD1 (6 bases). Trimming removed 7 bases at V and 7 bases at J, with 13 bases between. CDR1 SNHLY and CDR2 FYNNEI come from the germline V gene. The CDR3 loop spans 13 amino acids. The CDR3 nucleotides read TGTGCCAGCAAAACCACAGGGACTGAAAAACTGTTTTTT. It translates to CASKTTGTEKLFF.

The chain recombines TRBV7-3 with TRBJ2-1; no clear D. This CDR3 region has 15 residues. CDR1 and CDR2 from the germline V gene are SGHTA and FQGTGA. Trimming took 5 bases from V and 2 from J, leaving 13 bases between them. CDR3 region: CASSKRPDPYNEQFF. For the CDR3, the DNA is TGTGCCAGCAGCAAGCGACCCGACCCCTACAATGAGCAGTTCTTC.

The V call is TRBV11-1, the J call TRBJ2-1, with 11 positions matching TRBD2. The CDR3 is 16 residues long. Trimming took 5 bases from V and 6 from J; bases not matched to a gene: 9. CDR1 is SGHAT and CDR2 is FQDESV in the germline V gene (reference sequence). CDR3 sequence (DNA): TGTGCCAGCAGCCCCTTTAGCGGGGGGGCAGGCAATGAGCAGTTCTTC. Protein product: CASSPFSGGAGNEQFF.

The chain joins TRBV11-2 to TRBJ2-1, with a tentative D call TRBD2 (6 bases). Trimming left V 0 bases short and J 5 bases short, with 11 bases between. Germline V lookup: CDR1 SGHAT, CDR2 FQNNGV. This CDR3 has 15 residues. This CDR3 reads CASSLERGRHNEQFF. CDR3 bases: TGTGCCAGCAGCTTAGAGCGGGGAAGGCACAATGAGCAGTTCTTC. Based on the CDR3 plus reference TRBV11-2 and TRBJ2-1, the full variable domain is EAGVAQSPRYKIIEKRQSVAFWCNPISGHATLYWYQQILGQGPKLLIQFQNNGVVDDSQLPKDRFSAERLKGVDSTLKIQPAKLEDSAVYLCASSLERGRHNEQFFGPGTRLTVL.